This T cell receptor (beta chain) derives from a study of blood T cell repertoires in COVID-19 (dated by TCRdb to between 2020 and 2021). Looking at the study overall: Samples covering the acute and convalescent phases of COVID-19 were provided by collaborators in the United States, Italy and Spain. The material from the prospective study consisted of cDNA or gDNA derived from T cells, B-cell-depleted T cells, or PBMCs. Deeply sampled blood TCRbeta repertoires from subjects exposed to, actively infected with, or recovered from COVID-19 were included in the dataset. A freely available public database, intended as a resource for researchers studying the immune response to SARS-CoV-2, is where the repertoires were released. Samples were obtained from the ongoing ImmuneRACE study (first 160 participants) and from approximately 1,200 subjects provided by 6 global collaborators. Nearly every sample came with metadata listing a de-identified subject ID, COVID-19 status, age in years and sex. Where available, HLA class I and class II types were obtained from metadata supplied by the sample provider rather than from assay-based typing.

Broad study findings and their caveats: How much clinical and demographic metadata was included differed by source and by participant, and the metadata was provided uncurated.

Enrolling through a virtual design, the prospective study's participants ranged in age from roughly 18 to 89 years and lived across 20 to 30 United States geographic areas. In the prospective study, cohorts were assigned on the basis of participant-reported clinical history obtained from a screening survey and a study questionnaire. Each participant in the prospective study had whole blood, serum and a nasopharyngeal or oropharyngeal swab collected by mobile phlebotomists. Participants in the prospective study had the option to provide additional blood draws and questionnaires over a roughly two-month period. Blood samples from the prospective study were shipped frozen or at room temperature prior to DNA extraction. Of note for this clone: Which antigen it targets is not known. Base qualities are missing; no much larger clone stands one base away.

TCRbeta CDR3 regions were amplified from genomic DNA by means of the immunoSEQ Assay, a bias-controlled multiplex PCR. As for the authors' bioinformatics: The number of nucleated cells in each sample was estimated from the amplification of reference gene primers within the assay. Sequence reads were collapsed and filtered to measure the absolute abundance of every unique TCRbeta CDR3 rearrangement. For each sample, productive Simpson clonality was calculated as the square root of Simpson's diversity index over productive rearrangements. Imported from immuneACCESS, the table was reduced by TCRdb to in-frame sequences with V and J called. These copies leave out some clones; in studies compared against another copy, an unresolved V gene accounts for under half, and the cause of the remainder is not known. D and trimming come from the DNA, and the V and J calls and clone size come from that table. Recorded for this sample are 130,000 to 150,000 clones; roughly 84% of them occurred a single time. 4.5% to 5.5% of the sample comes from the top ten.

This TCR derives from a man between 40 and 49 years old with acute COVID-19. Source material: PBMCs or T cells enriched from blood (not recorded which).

The CDR3 region reads CSVVGTSGGRSYNEQFF. The sequenced DNA: TGCAGCGTTGTCGGGACTAGCGGGGGACGGTCCTACAATGAGCAGTTCTTC. This sequence uses TRBV29-1 and TRBJ2-1; TRBD2 fits 14 bases in the junction. Based on the germline V gene, the CDR1 and CDR2 sequences are SQVTM and ANQGSEA. The CDR3 runs 17 amino acids, cysteine and phenylalanine included. The sequence is cut down to CDR3 DNA, 51 bases in frame from base 1. V trim: 4 bases; J trim: 1 base; unmatched bases: 6.